This T cell receptor (beta chain) was identified during a study of siplizumab effects on memory and regulatory T cells. The study, taken as a whole, reports: Naive T cells, seemingly more diverse than memory cells, seemed major alloresponse contributors. Versus about 26% in controls, the mappable alloreactive CD4+ clones averaged about 70% Treg-derived with siplizumab.

Repertoires were generated with immunoSEQ multiplex PCR, while TCRdb's copy carries only in-frame clones and drops some. The table lists roughly 100,000 clones, about 93% of them singletons. CDR1 is SGHDN, CDR2 FVKESK, per germline. The J segment lost 7 bases and the V segment lost 0 bases, leaving 2 bases of the junction unmatched. The CDR3 consists of 13 residues. Concerning this clone itself: Antigen specificity is unknown.

This sequence joins TRBV14 and TRBJ1-2; 7 nucleotides match TRBD1. The source is a human donor in good health. Sequenced material: CD4+ T cells sorted from blood. The CDR3 protein is CASSQDQGGGYTF. As DNA, the CDR3 is TGTGCCAGCAGCCAAGATCAGGGGGGTGGCTACACCTTC.